Each of the 5 T cell receptor beta chains below was sequenced from the same sample in a study of blood T cells in healthy people across ages. The authors ran a second PCR of 7 to 11 cycles using a sample-barcoded 5' primer and a J-beta primer mix. Each CDR3 protein gets one entry after TCRdb re-called the 5' RACE reads with MiXCR. The sample records about a million distinct CDR3 sequences, roughly half being singletons. The sequenced sample consisted of blood. All receptors come from a woman in her sixties or seventies in good health.

The chain uses TRBV4-3 and TRBJ2-4, with TRBD2 matching 10 bases. The J call may be in error: the DNA end matches TRBJ2-7 better. CDR1 is LGHNA, CDR2 YSLEER, per germline. CDR3 length equals 16 residues. DNA for the CDR3: TGCGCCAGCAGCCAGTCCGGACTAGCGGACTACTACGAGCAGTACTTC. Protein sequence: CASSQSGLADYYEQYF.

The V gene is TRBV29-1, the J gene TRBJ2-1; TRBD2 aligns across 8 bases. The CDR3 is 15 residues long. Germline V gives CDR1 SQVTM, CDR2 ANQGSEA. Losses at the gene ends were 7 bases for V and 7 bases for J; bases not matched to a gene: 15. The CDR3 region has the DNA TGCAGCGCCACCACCGCACTAGCGGACGTTAATGAGCAGTTCTTC. Translation gives CSATTALADVNEQFF.

The chain combines TRBV4-1 with TRBJ2-4; D may be TRBD1 (6 bases). The CDR3 length is 13 residues. Germline V gene data show CDR1 as MGHRA and CDR2 as YSYEKL. The germline V and J ends were trimmed by 6 bases and 6 bases, with 12 bases remaining between them. The CDR3 reads CASRAGRGNIQYF. The CDR3 nucleotides are TGCGCCAGCAGGGCAGGCAGGGGAAACATTCAGTACTTC.

This chain joins TRBV9 and TRBJ2-7; TRBD1 agrees at 8 bases. Germline values: CDR1 SGDLS, CDR2 YYNGEE. The CDR3 length is 14 residues. V dropped 0 bases and J dropped 5; count of bases not matched to a gene: 4. The CDR3 coding sequence is TGTGCCAGCAGCGTAGGCAGGGGGCTCAACGAGCAGTACTTC. Translation: CASSVGRGLNEQYF.

A remark on this clonotype: Being one base from a much bigger clone, this may be a read error. The rearrangement links TRBV4-1 to TRBJ2-3, with a possible D match to TRBD1 (5 bases). The CDR3 has 14 residues. Germline CDR1 is MGHRA and CDR2 is YSYEKL. The CDR3 DNA is TGCGCCAGCAGCTTTCGTCAGGGTTCAGATGCGCAGTATTTT. Translating it yields CASSFRQGSDAQYF.